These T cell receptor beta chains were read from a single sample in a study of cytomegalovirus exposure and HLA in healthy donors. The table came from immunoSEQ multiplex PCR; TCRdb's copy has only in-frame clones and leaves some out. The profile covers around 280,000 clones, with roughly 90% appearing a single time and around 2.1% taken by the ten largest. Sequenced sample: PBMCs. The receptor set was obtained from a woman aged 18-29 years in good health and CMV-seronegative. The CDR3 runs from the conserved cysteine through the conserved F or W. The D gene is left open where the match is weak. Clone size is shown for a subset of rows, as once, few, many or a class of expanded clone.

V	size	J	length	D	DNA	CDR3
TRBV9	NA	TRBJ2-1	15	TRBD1	TGTGCCAGCAGCGAGGGACAGGGTTACCACAATGAGCAGTTCTTC	CASSEGQGYHNEQFF
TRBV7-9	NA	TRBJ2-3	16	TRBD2	TGTGCCAGCAGCTTAGGTAGCGGGAGACTCACAGATACGCAGTATTTT	CASSLGSGRLTDTQYF
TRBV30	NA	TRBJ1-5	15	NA	TGTGCCTGGAGCGCCCACGGGGTTTTGACCCAGCCCCAGCATTTT	CAWSAHGVLTQPQHF
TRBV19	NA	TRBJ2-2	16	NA	TGTGCCAGTTATACCGGGATAAAGACGAACACCGGGGAGCTGTTTTTT	CASYTGIKTNTGELFF
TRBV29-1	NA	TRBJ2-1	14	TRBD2	TGCAGCGTCGAAGCGGGGGGGCTCGGCAATGAGCAGTTCTTC	CSVEAGGLGNEQFF
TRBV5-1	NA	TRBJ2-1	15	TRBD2	TGCGCCAGCAGCTTGCGACTAGCGGGTGGCAATGAGCAGTTCTTC	CASSLRLAGGNEQFF
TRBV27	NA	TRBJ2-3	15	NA	TGTGCCAGCAGTACCGGGAGGACAGGCACAGATACGCAGTATTTT	CASSTGRTGTDTQYF
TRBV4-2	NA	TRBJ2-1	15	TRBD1	TGTGCCAGCAGCCACCCGGGACAGGGTTACAATGAGCAGTTCTTC	CASSHPGQGYNEQFF
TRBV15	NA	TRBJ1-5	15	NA	TGTGCCACCAGCTTCCACAGGGACAGCAATCAGCCCCAGCATTTT	CATSFHRDSNQPQHF
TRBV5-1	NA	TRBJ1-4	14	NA	TGCGCCAGCAGCTTGGGTGGGCAGGATGGAAAACTGTTTTTT	CASSLGGQDGKLFF
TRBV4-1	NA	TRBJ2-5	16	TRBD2	TGCGCCAGCAGCCAAGACCCGGGACTACTAAAAGAGACCCAGTACTTC	CASSQDPGLLKETQYF
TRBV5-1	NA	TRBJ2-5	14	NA	TGCGCCAGCAGCTTGACGGGGGACCAAGAGACCCAGTACTTC	CASSLTGDQETQYF
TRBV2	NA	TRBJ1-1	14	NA	TGTGCCAGCAGGGGGGCAGGGCTCAACACTGAAGCTTTCTTT	CASRGAGLNTEAFF
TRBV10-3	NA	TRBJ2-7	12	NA	TGTGCCATCAGTGAGCATGCCTACGAGCAGTACTTC	CAISEHAYEQYF
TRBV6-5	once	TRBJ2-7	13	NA	TGTGCCAGCAGTTACGGTGCGGATCGCGAGCAGTACTTC	CASSYGADREQYF
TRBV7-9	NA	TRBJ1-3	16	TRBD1	TGTGCCAGCAGCTCCCGGGGACAGGGGGGAGGAAACACCATATATTTT	CASSSRGQGGGNTIYF
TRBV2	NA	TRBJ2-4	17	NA	TGTGCCAGCAGTGAGTCGGTCGGCGGAGGGGGCCAAAACATTCAGTACTTC	CASSESVGGGGQNIQYF
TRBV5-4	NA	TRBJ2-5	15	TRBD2	TGTGCCACCCAGAAAGCGGGGGCCAACCAAGAGACCCAGTACTTC	CATQKAGANQETQYF
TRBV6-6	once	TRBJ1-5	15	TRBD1	TGTGCCAGCAGTTACTCTCCGGACAGGGCCCAGCCCCAGCATTTT	CASSYSPDRAQPQHF
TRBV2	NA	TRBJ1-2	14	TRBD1	TGTGCCAGCAGCGAGGACAGGGGGCGCGACGGCTACACCTTC	CASSEDRGRDGYTF
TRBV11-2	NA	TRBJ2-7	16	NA	TGTGCCAGCAGCTTAGATGCTGGACAGTTCTCCTACGAGCAGTACTTC	CASSLDAGQFSYEQYF
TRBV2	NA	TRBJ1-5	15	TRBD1	TGTGCCAGCAACCCCGACAGGGGGAAGCACCAGCCCCAGCATTTT	CASNPDRGKHQPQHF
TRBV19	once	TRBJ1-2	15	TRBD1	TGTGCCAGTAGTCTACCGGGACAGGGGGCGAGGGGCTACACCTTC	CASSLPGQGARGYTF
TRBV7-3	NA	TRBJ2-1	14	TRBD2	TGTGCCAGCAGCCTAGATCCGACTAGCGATGAGCAGTTCTTC	CASSLDPTSDEQFF
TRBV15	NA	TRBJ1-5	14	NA	TGTGCCACCAGCAGAGATTTATCAGGTCAGCCCCAGCATTTT	CATSRDLSGQPQHF
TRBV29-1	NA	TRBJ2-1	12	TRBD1	TGCAGCTGTGACAGGGTTAGCAATGAGCAGTTCTTC	CSCDRVSNEQFF
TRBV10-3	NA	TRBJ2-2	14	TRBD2	TGTGCCATCAGATCGGGGGGGGGTACCGGGGAGCTGTTTTTT	CAIRSGGGTGELFF
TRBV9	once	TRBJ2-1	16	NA	TGTGCCAGCAGCGTAGCAGGGGGGACAGATTACAATGAGCAGTTCTTC	CASSVAGGTDYNEQFF
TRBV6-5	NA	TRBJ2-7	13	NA	TGTGCCAGCAGTTACGGGCAGGGCAACGAGCAGTACTTC	CASSYGQGNEQYF
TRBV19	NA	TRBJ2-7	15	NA	TGTGCCAGTAGTATAGCGCAGGACAGAATCTACGAGCAGTACTTC	CASSIAQDRIYEQYF
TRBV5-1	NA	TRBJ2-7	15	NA	TGCGCCAGCAGCTTGAGGACAGAGAGCTCCTACGAGCAGTACTTC	CASSLRTESSYEQYF
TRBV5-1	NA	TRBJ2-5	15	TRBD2	TGCGCCAGCAGCCGGACTAGCGGGGTCCAAGAGACCCAGTACTTC	CASSRTSGVQETQYF
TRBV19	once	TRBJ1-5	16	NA	TGTGCCAGTAGTATAGCCAGGCCGAGTGGCAATCAGCCCCAGCATTTT	CASSIARPSGNQPQHF
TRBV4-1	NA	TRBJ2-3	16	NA	TGCGCCAGCAGCCAAGCTGCCAGTTCTAGCACAGATACGCAGTATTTT	CASSQAASSSTDTQYF
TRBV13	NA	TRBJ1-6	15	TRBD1	TGTGCCAGCAGCAACAGGACAGGCTATAATTCACCCCTCCACTTT	CASSNRTGYNSPLHF
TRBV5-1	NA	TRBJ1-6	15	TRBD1	TGCGCCAGCAGCTTGGTCGCAGGGGGTAATTCACCCCTCCACTTT	CASSLVAGGNSPLHF
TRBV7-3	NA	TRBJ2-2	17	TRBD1	TGTGCCAGCAGCTTAGACAGGGGGCGTCGGAATACCGGGGAGCTGTTTTTT	CASSLDRGRRNTGELFF
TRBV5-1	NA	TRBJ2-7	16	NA	TGCGCCAGCAGCGATACCCCAGGACAGATCTCCTACGAGCAGTACTTC	CASSDTPGQISYEQYF
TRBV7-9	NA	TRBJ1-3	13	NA	TGTTCCAGCAGCCCCCTAGGAGGAAACACCATATATTTT	CSSSPLGGNTIYF
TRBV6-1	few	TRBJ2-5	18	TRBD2	TGTGCCAGCAGTGAAGAGGCTAGCGGGGGGATATACCAAGAGACCCAGTACTTC	CASSEEASGGIYQETQYF
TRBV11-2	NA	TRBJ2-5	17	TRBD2	TGTGCCAGCAGCTTAAGGCCTAGCGGGAAGGCCGGAGAGACCCAGTACTTC	CASSLRPSGKAGETQYF
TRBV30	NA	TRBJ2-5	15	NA	TGTGCCTGGAGTGTAAGGGGATGGCAGGGAGAGACCCAGTACTTC	CAWSVRGWQGETQYF
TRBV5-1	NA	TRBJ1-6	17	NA	TGCGCCAGCAGCTTAACCGCCTATAAACCTGCTAATTCACCCCTCCACTTT	CASSLTAYKPANSPLHF
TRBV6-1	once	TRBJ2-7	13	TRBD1	TGTGCCATCGAGACAGGGCGTACCTACGAGCAGTACTTC	CAIETGRTYEQYF
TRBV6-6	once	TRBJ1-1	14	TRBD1	TGTGCCAGCACCCCCAGGGGGGAGAACACTGAAGCTTTCTTT	CASTPRGENTEAFF